A single T cell receptor beta chain is shown here with its context. Its specificity is not known. This sample is drawn from a study of cytomegalovirus exposure and HLA in healthy donors. Study outcomes and limitations: V- and J-gene trimming in TCR beta was tied to a missense DCLRE1C variant by an analysis performed later. Some segments of the V type, notably TRBV6-2 and TRBV6-3, were excluded as indistinguishable. In a later analysis, specific HLA alleles were associated with under 20,000 TCR beta sequences at a 0.05 false discovery rate.

V lost 6 bases, J lost 6 bases, and 1 base stayed unmatched. The CDR3 extends over 12 amino acids. Germline assignment: CDR1 MNHEY and CDR2 SMNVEV (reference sequence). Primers included in the PCR were 60 Vbeta and 13 Jbeta primers. Sequencing was performed with immunoSEQ multiplex PCR; in TCRdb, only in-frame clones are kept and a portion is missing. The top ten hold approximately 3% of the sample, which has about 90,000 clones, around 80% seen once. The chain carries TRBV27 and TRBJ2-1, with 8 bases matching TRBD1. Sequenced input: PBMCs. The sequence was collected from a man aged 25-45 years in good health and CMV-seronegative. The CDR3 nucleotides read TGTGCCAGCAGACAGGGGGGCAATGAGCAGTTCTTC. It translates to CASRQGGNEQFF.